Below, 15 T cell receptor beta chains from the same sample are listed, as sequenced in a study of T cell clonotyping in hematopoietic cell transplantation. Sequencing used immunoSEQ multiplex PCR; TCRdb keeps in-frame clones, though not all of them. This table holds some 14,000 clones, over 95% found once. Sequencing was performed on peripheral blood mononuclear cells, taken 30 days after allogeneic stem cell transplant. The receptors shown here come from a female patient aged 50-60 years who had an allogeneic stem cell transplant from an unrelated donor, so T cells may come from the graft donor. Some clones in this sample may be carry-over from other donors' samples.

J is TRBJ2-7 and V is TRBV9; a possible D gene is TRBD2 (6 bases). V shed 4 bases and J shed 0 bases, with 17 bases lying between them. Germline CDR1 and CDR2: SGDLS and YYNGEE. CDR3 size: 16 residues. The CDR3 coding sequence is TGTGCCAGCAGCCCCCGAGCGGGTTCAAGCTCCTACGAGCAGTACTTC. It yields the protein CASSPRAGSSSYEQYF.

Here the CDR3 DNA reads TGTGCCACCAGCAGAGCAGGGGGCACTAATGAAAAACTGTTTTTT. It is translated as CATSRAGGTNEKLFF. The chain combines TRBV15 with TRBJ1-4; 8 bases fit TRBD1. Germline V gene data show CDR1 as LNHNV and CDR2 as YYDKDF (reference sequence). V was pared by 1 base and J by 2 bases, with 0 bases of the junction left unmatched. This CDR3 spans 15 amino acids.

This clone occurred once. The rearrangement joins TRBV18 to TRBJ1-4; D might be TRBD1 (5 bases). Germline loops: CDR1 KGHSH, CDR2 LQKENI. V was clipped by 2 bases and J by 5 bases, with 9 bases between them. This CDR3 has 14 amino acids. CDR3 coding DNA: TGTGCCAGCTCACCATGGGACGGCAATGAAAAACTGTTTTTT. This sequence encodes CASSPWDGNEKLFF. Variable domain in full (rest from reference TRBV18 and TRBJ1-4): NAGVMQNPRHLVRRRGQEARLRCSPMKGHSHVYWYRQLPEEGLKFMVYLQKENIIDESGMPKERFSAEFPKEGPSILRIQQVVRGDSAAYFCASSPWDGNEKLFFGSGTQLSVL.

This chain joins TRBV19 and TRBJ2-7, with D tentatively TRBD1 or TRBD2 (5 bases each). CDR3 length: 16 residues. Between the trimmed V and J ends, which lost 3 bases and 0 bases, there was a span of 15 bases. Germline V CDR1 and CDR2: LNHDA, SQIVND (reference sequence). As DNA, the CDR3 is TGTGCCAGTAGTATCTCCTTGACGGGACCCTCCTACGAGCAGTACTTC. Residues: CASSISLTGPSYEQYF.

DNA for the CDR3: TGTGCCAGCAGCAAAACAGTTAGGCGGAATTCACCCCTCCACTTT. This codes for CASSKTVRRNSPLHF. The V call is TRBV21-1, the J call TRBJ1-6. TRBV21-1 is shown as a pseudogene. The CDR3 loop spans 15 amino acids.

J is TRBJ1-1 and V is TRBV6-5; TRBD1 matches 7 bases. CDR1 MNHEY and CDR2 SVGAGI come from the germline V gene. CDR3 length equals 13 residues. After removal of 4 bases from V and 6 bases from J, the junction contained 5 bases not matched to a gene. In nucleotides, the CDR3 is TGTGCCAGCAGTTTAGGACAGGAGGCTGAAGCTTTCTTT. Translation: CASSLGQEAEAFF.

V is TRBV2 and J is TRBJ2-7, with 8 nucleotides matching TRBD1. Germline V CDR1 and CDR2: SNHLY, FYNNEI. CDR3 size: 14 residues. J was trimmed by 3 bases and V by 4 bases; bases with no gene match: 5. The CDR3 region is CASSGTGLNYEQYF. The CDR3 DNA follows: TGTGCCAGCAGTGGGACAGGGTTGAACTACGAGCAGTACTTC.

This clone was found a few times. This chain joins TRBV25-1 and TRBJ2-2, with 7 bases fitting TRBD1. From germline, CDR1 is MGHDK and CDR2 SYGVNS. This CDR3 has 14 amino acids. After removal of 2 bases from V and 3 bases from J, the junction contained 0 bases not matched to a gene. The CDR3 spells CASSEQGDTGELFF. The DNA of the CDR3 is TGTGCCAGCAGTGAACAGGGGGACACCGGGGAGCTGTTTTTT.

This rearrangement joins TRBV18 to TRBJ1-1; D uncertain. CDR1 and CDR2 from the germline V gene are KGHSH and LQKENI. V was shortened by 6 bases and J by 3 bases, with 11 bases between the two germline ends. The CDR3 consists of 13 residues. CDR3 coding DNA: TGTGCCAGCTCTACTTTGGAGGACACTGAAGCTTTCTTT. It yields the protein CASSTLEDTEAFF.

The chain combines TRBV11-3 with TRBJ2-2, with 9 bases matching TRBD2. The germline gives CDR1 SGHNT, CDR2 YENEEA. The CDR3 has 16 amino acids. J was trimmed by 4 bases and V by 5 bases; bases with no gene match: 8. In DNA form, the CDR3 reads TGTGCCAGCAGCCCAGGAGGACTAGCGTTCACCGGGGAGCTGTTTTTT. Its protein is CASSPGGLAFTGELFF.

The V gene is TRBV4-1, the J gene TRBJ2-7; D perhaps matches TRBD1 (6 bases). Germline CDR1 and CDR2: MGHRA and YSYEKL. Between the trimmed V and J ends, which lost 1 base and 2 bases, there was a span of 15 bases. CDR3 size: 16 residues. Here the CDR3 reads CASSQVLAGEPYEQYF. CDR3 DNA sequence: TGCGCCAGCAGCCAAGTTCTGGCAGGGGAACCCTACGAGCAGTACTTC.

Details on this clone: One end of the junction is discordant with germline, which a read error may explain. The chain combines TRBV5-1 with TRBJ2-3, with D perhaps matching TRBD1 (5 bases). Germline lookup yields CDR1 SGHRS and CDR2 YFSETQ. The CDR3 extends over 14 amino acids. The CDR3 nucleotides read TGCGCCAGCAGCTTGGAAGGGGCGCCAGGAACAACAGTATTT. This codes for CASSLEGAPGTTVF. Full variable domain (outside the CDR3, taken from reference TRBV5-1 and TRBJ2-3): KAGVTQTPRYLIKTRGQQVTLSCSPISGHRSVSWYQQTPGQGLQFLFEYFSETQRNKGNFPGRFSGRQFSNSRSEMNVSTLELGDSALYLCASSLEGAPGTTVFGPGTRLTVL.

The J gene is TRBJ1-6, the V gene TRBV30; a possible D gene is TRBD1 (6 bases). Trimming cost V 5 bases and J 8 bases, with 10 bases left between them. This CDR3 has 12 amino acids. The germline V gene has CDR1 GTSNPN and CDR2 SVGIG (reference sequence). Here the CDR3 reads CAWGDIDSPLHF. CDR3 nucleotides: TGTGCCTGGGGGGACATAGATTCACCCCTCCACTTT.

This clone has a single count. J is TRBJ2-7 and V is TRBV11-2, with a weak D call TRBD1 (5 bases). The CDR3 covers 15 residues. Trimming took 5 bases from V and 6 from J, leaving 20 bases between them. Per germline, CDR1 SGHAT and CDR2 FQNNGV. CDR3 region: CASSPRPDFQGEQYF. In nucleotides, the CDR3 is TGTGCCAGCAGCCCGAGACCGGATTTTCAGGGCGAGCAGTACTTC.

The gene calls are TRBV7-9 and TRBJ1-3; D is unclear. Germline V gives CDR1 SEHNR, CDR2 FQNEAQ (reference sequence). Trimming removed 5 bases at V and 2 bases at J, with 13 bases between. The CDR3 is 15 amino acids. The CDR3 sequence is CASSPSRQPGNTIYF. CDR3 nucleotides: TGTGCCAGCAGCCCAAGCAGGCAGCCTGGAAACACCATATATTTT.